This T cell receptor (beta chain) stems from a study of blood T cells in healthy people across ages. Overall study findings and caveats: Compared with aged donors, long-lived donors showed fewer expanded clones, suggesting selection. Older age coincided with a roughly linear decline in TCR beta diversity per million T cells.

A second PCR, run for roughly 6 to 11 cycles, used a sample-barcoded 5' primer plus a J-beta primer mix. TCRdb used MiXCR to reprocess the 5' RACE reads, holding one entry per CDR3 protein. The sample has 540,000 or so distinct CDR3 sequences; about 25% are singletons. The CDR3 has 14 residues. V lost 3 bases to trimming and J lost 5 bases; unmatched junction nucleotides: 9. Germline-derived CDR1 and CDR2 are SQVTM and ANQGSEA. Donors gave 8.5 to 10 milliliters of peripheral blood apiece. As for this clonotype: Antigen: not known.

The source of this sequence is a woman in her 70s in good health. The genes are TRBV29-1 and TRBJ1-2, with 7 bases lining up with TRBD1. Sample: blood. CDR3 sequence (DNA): TGCAGCGTTGACCCACAGGGGCAACTTTATGGCTACACCTTC. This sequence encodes CSVDPQGQLYGYTF.